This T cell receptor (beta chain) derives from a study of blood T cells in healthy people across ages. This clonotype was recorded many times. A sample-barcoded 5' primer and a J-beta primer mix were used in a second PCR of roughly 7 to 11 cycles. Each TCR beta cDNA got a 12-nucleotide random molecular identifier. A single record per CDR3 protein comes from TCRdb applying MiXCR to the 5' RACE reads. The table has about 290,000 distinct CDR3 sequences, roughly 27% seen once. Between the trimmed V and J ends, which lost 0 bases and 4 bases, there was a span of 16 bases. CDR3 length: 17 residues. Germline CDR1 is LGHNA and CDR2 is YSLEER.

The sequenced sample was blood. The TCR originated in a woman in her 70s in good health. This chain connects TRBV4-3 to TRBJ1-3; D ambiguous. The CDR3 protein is CASSQELHRFRGNTIYF. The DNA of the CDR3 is TGCGCCAGCAGCCAAGAGCTCCACCGATTCCGGGGAAACACCATATATTTT.